This is a list of T cell receptor beta chains from one sample in a study of T cell repertoires in cytomegalovirus infection. The antigens of these receptors remain unknown. TCRdb ran MiXCR on the reads and lists one entry per CDR3 protein. The table lists 700,000 to 950,000 distinct CDR3 sequences, less than 35% of them singletons. The specimen comprised cultured CD8+ T cells from PBMCs, sampled from culture after CMV antigen stimulation. Receptors originate from a human donor in good health (CMV status not recorded). Some clones in this sample may be carry-over from other donors' samples. Both conserved end residues are trimmed from each CDR3. A D gene is named only where the DNA matches it firmly. Some rows mark clone size as missing; the rest say once, few, many or name a class of expanded clone.

clone size | D gene | J gene | V gene | CDR3 length | CDR3 protein
NA | NA | TRBJ1-5 | TRBV6-1 | 14 | ASSETYSLGDQPQH
NA | NA | TRBJ2-7 | TRBV10-3 | 15 | AIQNATGRFPPYEQY
NA | NA | TRBJ1-1 | TRBV19 | 12 | ASSITIMNTEAF
few | NA | TRBJ1-2 | TRBV27 | 14 | ASSLSGGRPIWGYT
many | NA | TRBJ2-2 | TRBV7-2 | 10 | ASSLRAGELF
once | NA | TRBJ1-2 | TRBV2 | 12 | ASSLRTREDGYT
many | NA | TRBJ2-1 | TRBV12-3/TRBV12-4 | 9 | ASRLNNEQF
NA | NA | TRBJ1-2 | TRBV27 | 13 | ASILSRTGNYGYT
few | NA | TRBJ1-4 | TRBV5-4 | 15 | ASSSYRAEGTNEKLF
NA | NA | TRBJ2-2 | TRBV7-9 | 10 | ASSREAGELF
few | NA | TRBJ1-1 | TRBV12-3/TRBV12-4 | 13 | ASRVQTGPNTEAF
once | NA | TRBJ1-5 | TRBV28 | 12 | ASNHRGGDQPQH
NA | TRBD1 | TRBJ1-1 | TRBV19 | 11 | ASSGTVFLEAF
few | NA | TRBJ2-2 | TRBV4-3 | 15 | ASSQDLQQPNTGELF
few | NA | TRBJ1-2 | TRBV5-4 | 15 | ASSPPRVGGRNYGYT
many | TRBD2 | TRBJ2-1 | TRBV7-2 | 14 | ASSLVPSGGGNEQF
NA | NA | TRBJ2-5 | TRBV6-6 | 16 | ASSYLGAPRNIQETQY
NA | TRBD2 | TRBJ2-2 | TRBV6-5 | 12 | ASTGLADTGELF
NA | NA | TRBJ2-5 | TRBV6-5 | 14 | ASSEGRGMEQETQY
NA | TRBD1 | TRBJ1-2 | TRBV29-1 | 10 | SVEGRGDGYT
few | TRBD1 | TRBJ2-1 | TRBV10-3 | 14 | AISESGTGRYNEQF
NA | NA | TRBJ2-7 | TRBV27 | 15 | ASSFSEGDLPFYEQY
many | NA | TRBJ1-5 | TRBV7-2 | 13 | ASSSNRVWNQPQH
NA | NA | TRBJ2-5 | TRBV7-9 | 12 | ASSLSSSSRTQY
few | TRBD1 | TRBJ2-3 | TRBV20-1 | 15 | SARVPGTGVMTDTQY
NA | NA | TRBJ2-1 | TRBV5-4 | 11 | ASTRGGGNEQF
NA | NA | TRBJ1-4 | TRBV15 | 14 | ATSRPLGLGGEKLF
few | NA | TRBJ2-7 | TRBV10-3 | 12 | AISDFALQREQY
NA | TRBD1 | TRBJ1-2 | TRBV11-1 | 12 | ASSRTGEIYGYT
few | NA | TRBJ1-4 | TRBV12-3/TRBV12-4 | 11 | ASSPGNNEKLF
NA | NA | TRBJ1-1 | TRBV14 | 11 | ASKLGDDTEAF
many | NA | TRBJ2-2 | TRBV9 | 14 | ASSTRGTLITGELF
few | NA | TRBJ2-7 | TRBV18 | 11 | ASSPPGSYEQY
few | TRBD1 | TRBJ1-4 | TRBV6-1 | 16 | ASRSLLGQGATNEKLF
few | NA | TRBJ1-6 | TRBV12-3/TRBV12-4 | 13 | ASSLVSGGNSPLH
NA | NA | TRBJ2-1 | TRBV7-6 | 13 | ANSLEGVPYNEQF
NA | NA | TRBJ2-1 | TRBV4-1 | 10 | ASSQGTQEQF
NA | TRBD2 | TRBJ2-1 | TRBV9 | 13 | ASSVEPGGIDEQF
NA | NA | TRBJ2-5 | TRBV7-7 | 12 | ASSLEYRDKTQY
NA | TRBD2 | TRBJ2-3 | TRBV7-9 | 14 | ASSRGPGLASDTQY
few | NA | TRBJ1-1 | TRBV5-5 | 13 | ASSRRQEHWTEAF
NA | TRBD1 | TRBJ2-2 | TRBV27 | 14 | ASSLIHRGPAGELF
few | NA | TRBJ2-2 | TRBV7-6 | 12 | ASSLSGFTGELF
few | TRBD1 | TRBJ1-2 | TRBV12-3/TRBV12-4 | 15 | ASSLSYTGGRNGGYT
NA | TRBD2 | TRBJ2-5 | TRBV6-6 | 12 | ASSLPGGKETQY
many | NA | TRBJ2-3 | TRBV7-3 | 14 | ASSLKRSGGTDTQY
NA | NA | TRBJ2-1 | TRBV7-4 | 13 | ASSLGAGLNNEQF